These T cell receptor beta chains were read from a single sample in a study of T cell responses to AZD1222 COVID-19 vaccine. Sequencing used immunoSEQ multiplex PCR; TCRdb keeps in-frame clones, though not all of them. This table holds some 140,000 clones, 70% to 90% found once. The sequences come from peripheral blood, collected 28 days after the second dose of the MenACWY control vaccine. These receptors were collected from an adult who received the MenACWY meningococcal vaccine as a control. CDR3s include the opening cysteine and the closing phenylalanine or tryptophan. D genes are given only for firm matches. Only part of the rows carry a size: once, few, many, or a class if the clone is expanded.

CASSLEDRGEAFF,TGTGCCAGCAGCTTAGAGGACAGGGGGGAAGCTTTCTTT,-,TRBV7-8,TRBD1,TRBJ1-1
CASSPTWTGENIQYF,TGTGCCAGCAGCCCCACGTGGACCGGGGAAAACATTCAGTACTTC,-,TRBV11-3,-,TRBJ2-4
CASQYSSEAFF,TGTGCCAGCCAGTACAGTTCTGAAGCTTTCTTT,-,TRBV11-3,-,TRBJ1-1
CASSITWASTEAFF,TGTGCCAGTAGTATAACTTGGGCCAGCACTGAAGCTTTCTTT,-,TRBV19,-,TRBJ1-1
CASSPAGGRQETQYF,TGTGCCAGCAGCCCCGCGGGGGGTCGACAAGAGACCCAGTACTTC,once,TRBV5-4,TRBD2,TRBJ2-5
CASSYSTGGWEAFF,TGTGCCAGCAGTTACTCAACAGGGGGTTGGGAAGCTTTCTTT,few,TRBV6-5,TRBD1,TRBJ1-1
CASSLLAGGQETQYF,TGTGCCAGCAGCCTACTAGCGGGAGGTCAAGAGACCCAGTACTTC,-,TRBV7-3,TRBD2,TRBJ2-5
CASSQDFEGVGGYTF,TGTGCCAGCAGCCAAGACTTTGAGGGGGTTGGGGGCTACACCTTC,-,TRBV3-1/TRBV3-2,-,TRBJ1-2
CASRPAGQVLTF,TGTGCCAGCAGGCCAGCGGGCCAGGTCCTGACTTTC,-,TRBV5-4,-,TRBJ2-6
CASSSYDEGKLFF,TGTGCCAGCAGTTCCTATGACGAGGGAAAACTGTTTTTT,-,TRBV12-3/TRBV12-4,-,TRBJ1-4
CASSLSTLTEAFF,TGTGCCAGCAGTTTATCCACACTGACTGAAGCTTTCTTT,many,TRBV27,-,TRBJ1-1
CASNALAGAPDTQYF,TGTGCCAGCAACGCATTAGCGGGGGCTCCAGATACGCAGTATTTT,-,TRBV4-2,TRBD2,TRBJ2-3
CASNLRLLMNTEAFF,TGTGCCAGCAACTTGCGGCTACTCATGAACACTGAAGCTTTCTTT,-,TRBV5-5,-,TRBJ1-1
CASSLAQDYGYTF,TGTGCCAGCAGCTTAGCGCAGGACTATGGCTACACCTTC,-,TRBV7-8,-,TRBJ1-2
CATSTRLESPLHF,TGTGCCACTTCGACTAGACTTGAAAGTCCCCTCCACTTT,-,TRBV15,-,TRBJ1-6
CASTKGDRVGYGYTF,TGTGCCAGTACAAAGGGAGACAGGGTCGGCTATGGCTACACCTTC,-,TRBV19,TRBD1,TRBJ1-2
CASSLGTGDYNEQFF,TGTGCCAGCAGTTTAGGGACAGGGGACTACAATGAGCAGTTCTTC,-,TRBV28,TRBD1,TRBJ2-1
CASSQGTSGGLLYNEQFF,TGTGCCAGCAGCCAAGGGACTAGCGGGGGGTTACTCTACAATGAGCAGTTCTTC,-,TRBV5-6,TRBD2,TRBJ2-1
CASSLSTDTQYF,TGTGCCAGCAGCTTGAGCACAGATACGCAGTATTTT,-,TRBV6-6,-,TRBJ2-3
CASSLTVTNVLTF,TGTGCCAGCAGCCTCACCGTGACCAACGTCCTGACTTTC,once,TRBV4-2,-,TRBJ2-6
CASSKRGNVTQYF,TGTGCCAGCAGCAAACGGGGGAATGTGACCCAGTACTTC,-,TRBV21-1,-,TRBJ2-5
CASSPRTSGSYEQYF,TGTGCCAGCAGCCCACGGACTAGCGGATCCTACGAGCAGTACTTC,-,TRBV7-2,TRBD2,TRBJ2-7
CASRDAYPAYNEQFF,TGTGCCAGCAGGGACGCCTACCCGGCCTACAATGAGCAGTTCTTC,-,TRBV6-5,-,TRBJ2-1
CATHLGTTWGSGNTIYF,TGTGCCACCCACCTCGGGACAACATGGGGCTCTGGAAACACCATATATTTT,-,TRBV19,-,TRBJ1-3
CASSGTVQGPSFGNTIYF,TGTGCCAGCAGCGGTACTGTACAGGGCCCGAGTTTTGGAAACACCATATATTTT,-,TRBV11-2,-,TRBJ1-3
CASGVRDGTYNSPLHF,TGTGCCAGCGGGGTCAGGGACGGAACTTATAATTCACCCCTCCACTTT,-,TRBV7-9,-,TRBJ1-6
CASRTSRGSPLHF,TGTGCCAGCAGGACAAGCAGGGGGTCACCCCTCCACTTT,-,TRBV12-3/TRBV12-4,TRBD1,TRBJ1-6
CASILIWGEAFF,TGTGCCAGCATTCTCATCTGGGGGGAAGCTTTCTTT,-,TRBV6-5,-,TRBJ1-1
CASSKQGANTEAFF,TGTGCCAGCTCAAAACAGGGGGCAAACACTGAAGCTTTCTTT,-,TRBV18,TRBD1,TRBJ1-1
CASSLPTQAYNEQFF,TGTGCCAGCAGCCTCCCCACCCAGGCCTACAATGAGCAGTTCTTC,-,TRBV7-8,-,TRBJ2-1
CASSHLAAYNEQFF,TGTGCCAGCAGCCACCTAGCGGCCTACAATGAGCAGTTCTTC,-,TRBV7-2,TRBD2,TRBJ2-1
CASSYRSGRDNEKLFF,TGTGCCAGCAGTTATCGTTCGGGACGGGATAATGAAAAACTGTTTTTT,-,TRBV6-2/TRBV6-3,-,TRBJ1-4
CASRAGVNTEAFF,TGTGCCAGCAGGGCAGGGGTGAACACTGAAGCTTTCTTT,few,TRBV12-3/TRBV12-4,-,TRBJ1-1
CASRGQGAQVDTQYF,TGTGCCAGCAGGGGACAGGGGGCGCAGGTAGATACGCAGTATTTT,-,TRBV28,TRBD1,TRBJ2-3
CASSLDTEAFF,TGTGCCAGCAGTCTGGACACTGAAGCTTTCTTT,-,TRBV6-6,-,TRBJ1-1
CASSPQETQYF,TGTGCCAGCTCCCCACAAGAGACCCAGTACTTC,-,TRBV18,-,TRBJ2-5
CASSVGSSGNTIYF,TGTGCCAGTAGTGTAGGGAGCTCTGGAAACACCATATATTTT,few,TRBV19,-,TRBJ1-3
CATSERGNTEAFF,TGTGCCACCAGCGAACGAGGGAACACTGAAGCTTTCTTT,-,TRBV15,-,TRBJ1-1
CASTIDSTNYGYTF,TGTGCCAGCACTATCGATTCAACTAACTATGGCTACACCTTC,-,TRBV2,-,TRBJ1-2
CATRLPNYYNSPLHF,TGTGCCACGAGGCTCCCGAATTACTATAATTCACCCCTCCACTTT,-,TRBV24-1,-,TRBJ1-6
CASSQLGTGFNYGYTF,TGTGCCAGCAGCCAGCTCGGGACAGGGTTTAACTATGGCTACACCTTC,-,TRBV16,TRBD1,TRBJ1-2
CASSSTASSYNEQFF,TGTGCCAGCAGCTCGACAGCTAGCTCCTACAATGAGCAGTTCTTC,-,TRBV9,-,TRBJ2-1
CASSQGNQPQHF,TGTGCCAGCAGCCAGGGTAATCAGCCCCAGCATTTT,-,TRBV28,-,TRBJ1-5